This T cell receptor beta chain was profiled in a study of vaccination and CD4 T cells after COVID-19. Study-level results: In convalescent patients, 304 of 307 vaccine-specific clones were mono-reactive for SARS-CoV-2 spike. Sampling was limited to relatively few convalescent patients, with no early post-infection timepoints studied.

This clonotype was recorded a few times. Its cognate antigen is unknown. At the Johns Hopkins FTIC core, DNA taken from cultured CD4+ T cells was sequenced by way of the Oncomine TCR Beta short-read assay. Genomic DNA was extracted from cultured CD4+ T cells. MiXCR, applied by TCRdb to the PCR reads, yields one record per CDR3 protein. The profile covers about 21,000 distinct CDR3 sequences, with around 48% appearing a single time and 4% to 6% taken by the ten largest. This CDR3 is built from 14 residues. Germline V gene sequence: CDR1 DFQATT, CDR2 SNEGSKA (reference sequence). The treatment: roughly ten-day PBMC culture with coronavirus spike peptide pools or control peptides (ViraFEST assay). On days 3 and 7, half the medium was swapped for fresh IL-2-containing medium.

The J gene is TRBJ2-1, the V gene TRBV20-1; 8 bases agree with TRBD1. TRBJ2-7 explains the end of the DNA better; the J call may be wrong. Sequencing was carried out using CD4+ T cells from blood, cultured in vitro. The origin of this receptor is a human donor who had recovered from COVID-19. The CDR3 DNA follows: TGCAGTGCTAGAGAGCTTAGGACAGGGAACGAGCAGTACTTC. Its protein is CSARELRTGNEQYF.